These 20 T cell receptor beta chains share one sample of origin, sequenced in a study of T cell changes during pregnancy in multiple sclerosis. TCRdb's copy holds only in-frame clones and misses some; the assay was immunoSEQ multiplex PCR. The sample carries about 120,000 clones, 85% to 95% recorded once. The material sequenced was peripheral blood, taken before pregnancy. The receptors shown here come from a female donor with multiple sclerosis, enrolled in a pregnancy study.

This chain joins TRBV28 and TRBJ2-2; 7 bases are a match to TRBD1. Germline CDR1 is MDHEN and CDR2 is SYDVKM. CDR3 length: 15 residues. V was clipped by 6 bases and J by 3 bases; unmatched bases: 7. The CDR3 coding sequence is TGTGCCAGCAGCTCTGGACAGGCAGACACCGGGGAGCTGTTTTTT. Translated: CASSSGQADTGELFF.

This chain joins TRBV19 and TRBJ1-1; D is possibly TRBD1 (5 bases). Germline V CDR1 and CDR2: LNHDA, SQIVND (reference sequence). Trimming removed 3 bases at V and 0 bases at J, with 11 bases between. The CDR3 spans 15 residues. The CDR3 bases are TGTGCCAGTAGTATGGGGGGGACCTTGAACACTGAAGCTTTCTTT. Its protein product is CASSMGGTLNTEAFF.

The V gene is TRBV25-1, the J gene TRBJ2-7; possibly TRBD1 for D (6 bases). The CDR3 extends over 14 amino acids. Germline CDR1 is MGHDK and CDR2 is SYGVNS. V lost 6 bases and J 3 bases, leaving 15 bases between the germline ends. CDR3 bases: TGTGCCAGCAGAAGACACCAGACAGGCTACGAGCAGTACTTC. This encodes CASRRHQTGYEQYF.

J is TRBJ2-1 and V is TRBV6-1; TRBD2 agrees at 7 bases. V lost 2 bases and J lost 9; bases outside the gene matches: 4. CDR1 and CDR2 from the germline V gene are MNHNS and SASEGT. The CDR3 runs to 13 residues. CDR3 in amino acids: CASSEIRGGEQFF. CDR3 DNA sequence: TGTGCCAGCAGTGAAATTCGCGGGGGTGAGCAGTTCTTC.

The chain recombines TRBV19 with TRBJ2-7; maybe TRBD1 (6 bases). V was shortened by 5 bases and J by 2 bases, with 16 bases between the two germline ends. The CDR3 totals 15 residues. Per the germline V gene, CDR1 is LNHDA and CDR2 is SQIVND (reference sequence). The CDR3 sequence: CASSLRQGSAYEQYF. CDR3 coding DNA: TGTGCCAGTAGTCTAAGGCAGGGGTCTGCCTACGAGCAGTACTTC.

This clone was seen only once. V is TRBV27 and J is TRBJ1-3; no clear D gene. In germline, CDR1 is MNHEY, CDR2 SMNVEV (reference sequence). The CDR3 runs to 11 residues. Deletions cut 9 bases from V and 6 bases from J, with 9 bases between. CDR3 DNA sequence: TGTGCCAGGCCACGAGAAAACACCATATATTTT. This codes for CARPRENTIYF.

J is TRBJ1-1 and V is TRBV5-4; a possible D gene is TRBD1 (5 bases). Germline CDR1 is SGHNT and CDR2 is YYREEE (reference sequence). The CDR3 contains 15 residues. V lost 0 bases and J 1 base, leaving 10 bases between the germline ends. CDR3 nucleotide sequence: TGTGCCAGCAGCTTGGAAGCGGGGGGGAACACTGAAGCTTTCTTT. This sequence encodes CASSLEAGGNTEAFF. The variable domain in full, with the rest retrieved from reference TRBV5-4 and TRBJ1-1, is ETGVTQSPTHLIKTRGQQVTLRCSSQSGHNTVSWYQQALGQGPQFIFQYYREEENGRGNFPPRFSGLQFPNYSSELNVNALELDDSALYLCASSLEAGGNTEAFFGQGTRLTVV.

The CDR3 sequence is CASSVEEGGSYQETQYF. Written as DNA, the CDR3 is TGTGCCAGCAGCGTAGAAGAGGGCGGATCGTACCAAGAGACCCAGTACTTC. The chain couples TRBV9 to TRBJ2-5; a weak D match, TRBD2 (5 bases). V was shortened by 0 bases and J by 0 bases, with 15 bases between the two germline ends. The CDR3 runs 17 residues. CDR1 is SGDLS, CDR2 YYNGEE, per germline.

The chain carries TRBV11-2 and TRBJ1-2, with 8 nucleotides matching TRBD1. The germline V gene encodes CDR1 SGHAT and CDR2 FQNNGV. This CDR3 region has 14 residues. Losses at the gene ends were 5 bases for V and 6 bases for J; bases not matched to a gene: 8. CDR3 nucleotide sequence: TGTGCCAGCAGCCTGGGACAGGCATCTGATGGCTACACCTTC. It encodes CASSLGQASDGYTF.

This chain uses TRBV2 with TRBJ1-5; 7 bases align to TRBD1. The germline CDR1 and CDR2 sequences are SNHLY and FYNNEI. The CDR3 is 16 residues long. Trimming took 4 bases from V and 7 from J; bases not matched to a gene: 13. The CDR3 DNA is TGTGCCAGCAGTGTTCTCGGACAGGACTTTAACCAGCCCCAGCATTTT. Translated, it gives CASSVLGQDFNQPQHF.

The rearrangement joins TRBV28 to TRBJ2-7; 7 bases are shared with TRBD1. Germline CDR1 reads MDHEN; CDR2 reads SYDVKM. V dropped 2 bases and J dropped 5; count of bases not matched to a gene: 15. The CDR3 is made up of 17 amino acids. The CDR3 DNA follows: TGTGCCAGCAGTTTAGGATACCGAAGGGGGCAGGGTGACGAGCAGTACTTC. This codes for CASSLGYRRGQGDEQYF.

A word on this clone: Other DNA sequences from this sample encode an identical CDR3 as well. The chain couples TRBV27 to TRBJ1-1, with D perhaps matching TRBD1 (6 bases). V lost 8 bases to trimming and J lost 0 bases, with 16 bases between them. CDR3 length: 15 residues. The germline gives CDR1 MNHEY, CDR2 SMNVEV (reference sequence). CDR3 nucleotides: TGTGCCAGCTCCTTCGGAACAGGGTTGAACACTGAAGCTTTCTTT. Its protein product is CASSFGTGLNTEAFF.

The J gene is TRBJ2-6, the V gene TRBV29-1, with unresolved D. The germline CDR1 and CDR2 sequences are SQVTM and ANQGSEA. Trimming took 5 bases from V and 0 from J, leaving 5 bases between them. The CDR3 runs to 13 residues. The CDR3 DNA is TGCAGCGTTCAGATCTCTGGGGCCAACGTCCTGACTTTC. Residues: CSVQISGANVLTF.

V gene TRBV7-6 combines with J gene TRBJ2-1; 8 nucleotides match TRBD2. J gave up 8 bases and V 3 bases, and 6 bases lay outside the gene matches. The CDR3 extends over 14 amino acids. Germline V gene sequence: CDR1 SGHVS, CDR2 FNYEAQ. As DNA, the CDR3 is TGTGCCAGCAGCTTGGCGGGGGGCGTCCATGAGCAGTTCTTC. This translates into CASSLAGGVHEQFF. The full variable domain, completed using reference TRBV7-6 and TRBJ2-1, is GAGVSQSPRYKVTKRGQDVALRCDPISGHVSLYWYRQALGQGPEFLTYFNYEAQQDKSGLPNDRFSAERPEGSISTLTIQRTEQRDSAMYRCASSLAGGVHEQFFGPGTRLTVL.

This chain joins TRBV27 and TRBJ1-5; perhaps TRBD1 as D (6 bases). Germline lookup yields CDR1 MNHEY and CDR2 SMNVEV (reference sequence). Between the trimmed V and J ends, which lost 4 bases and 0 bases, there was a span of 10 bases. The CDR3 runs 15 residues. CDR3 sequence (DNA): TGTGCCAGCAGTTCGACAGGACTTAGCAATCAGCCCCAGCATTTT. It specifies CASSSTGLSNQPQHF.

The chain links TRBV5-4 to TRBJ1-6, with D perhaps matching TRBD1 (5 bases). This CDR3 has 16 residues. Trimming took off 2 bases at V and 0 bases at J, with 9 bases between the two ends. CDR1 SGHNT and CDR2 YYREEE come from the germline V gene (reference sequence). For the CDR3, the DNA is TGTGCCAGCAGCTTACCCGACAGCTCCTATAATTCACCCCTCCACTTT. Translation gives CASSLPDSSYNSPLHF.

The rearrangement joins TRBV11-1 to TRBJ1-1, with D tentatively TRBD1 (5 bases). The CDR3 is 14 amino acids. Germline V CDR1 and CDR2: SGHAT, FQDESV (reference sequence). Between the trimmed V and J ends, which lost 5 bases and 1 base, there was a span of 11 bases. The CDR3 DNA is TGTGCCAGCAGCCTTCTAGGGGCGAACACTGAAGCTTTCTTT. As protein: CASSLLGANTEAFF. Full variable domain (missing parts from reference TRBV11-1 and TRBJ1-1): EAEVAQSPRYKITEKSQAVAFWCDPISGHATLYWYRQILGQGPELLVQFQDESVVDDSQLPKDRFSAERLKGVDSTLKIQPAELGDSAMYLCASSLLGANTEAFFGQGTRLTVV.

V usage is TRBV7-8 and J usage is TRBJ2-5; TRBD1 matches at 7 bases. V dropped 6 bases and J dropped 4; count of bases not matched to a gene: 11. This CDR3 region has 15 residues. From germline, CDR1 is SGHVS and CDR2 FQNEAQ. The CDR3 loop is CASRSRQGWGETQYF. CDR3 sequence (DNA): TGTGCCAGCAGATCCAGACAGGGATGGGGAGAGACCCAGTACTTC.

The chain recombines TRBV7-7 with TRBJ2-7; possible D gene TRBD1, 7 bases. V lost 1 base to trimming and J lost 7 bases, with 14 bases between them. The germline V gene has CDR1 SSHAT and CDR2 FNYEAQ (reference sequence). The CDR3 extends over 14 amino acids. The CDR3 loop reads CASSLVEGAREQYF. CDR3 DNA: TGTGCCAGCAGCTTAGTGGAGGGGGCAAGGGAGCAGTACTTC.

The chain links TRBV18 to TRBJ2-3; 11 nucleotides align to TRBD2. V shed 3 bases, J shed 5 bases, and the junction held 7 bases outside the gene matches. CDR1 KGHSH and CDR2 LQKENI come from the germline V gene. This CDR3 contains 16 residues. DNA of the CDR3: TGTGCCAGCTCACCTCTAGCGGGGGGCCCTGAAGATACGCAGTATTTT. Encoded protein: CASSPLAGGPEDTQYF.